This T cell receptor beta chain was sequenced during a study of identifying expanded T cells in peripheral blood. Study-level findings and limits: Two-week clone count variance significantly increased as total template count grew.

Only in-frame clones appear in the TCRdb table, and some are missing; sequencing was by immunoSEQ multiplex PCR. The profile shows about 100,000 clones, about 89% of them singletons. Notes on this clone: Its antigen remains unknown.

Collection occurred without any documented infections or immune events in donors. CDR3 length: 15 residues. The germline gives CDR1 SGHNT, CDR2 YYREEE (reference sequence). Trimming stripped 4 bases from V and 2 bases from J, with 15 bases between. This clonotype was sampled from a person aged 18 to 70 in good health. The specimen sequenced was blood. The chain combines TRBV5-4 with TRBJ2-5; possibly TRBD2 for D (5 bases). In DNA, the CDR3 is TGTGCCAGCAGCAACGCTGGGAGTGTTCAAGAGACCCAGTACTTC. Translated, it gives CASSNAGSVQETQYF.